The following is a TCR beta chain sequence with its context. Its antigen is not known. The germline V and J ends were trimmed by 2 bases and 3 bases, with 10 bases remaining between them. Per germline, CDR1 SGHVS and CDR2 FNYEAQ. The CDR3 has 15 amino acids. The sample originates from a study of graft-versus-host responses after intestinal transplantation. Study information: As for transplant type, recipients had multivisceral, liver-intestinal, or isolated intestinal grafts.

The table came from immunoSEQ multiplex PCR; TCRdb's copy has only in-frame clones and leaves some out. The sample lists around 25,000 clones, over 65% occurring once. Broader study findings: Recipient-marrow GvH clones were detected, some having first appeared in ileum or blood. Declining HvG levels early post-transplant were linked to peak circulating GvH clone levels. Within allografts, high graft-versus-host to host-versus-graft clonal ratios were seen among patients with graft-donor T cell macrochimerism.

Sequencing used PBMCs, obtained almost 29 days after intestinal transplant. The chain has TRBV7-6 and TRBJ2-2; D unclear. The receptor was derived from a human patient who received an intestinal transplant, so some T cells may come from the graft donor. The CDR3 spells CASSLRAWDTGELFF. The CDR3 bases are TGTGCCAGCAGCTTAAGGGCGTGGGACACCGGGGAGCTGTTTTTT.